Many counts were recorded for the clone carrying this TCR beta chain. TCRdb itself ran the RT-PCR reads through MiXCR, one entry per CDR3 protein. The sample lists about 680,000 distinct CDR3 sequences, over 12% occurring once. CDR3 length equals 15 residues. Germline-derived CDR1 and CDR2 are SGHVS and FNYEAQ. Unmatched junction bases numbered 7, after V lost 6 bases and J lost 2 bases. Sequenced sample: memory CD4+ T cells from blood. This TCR came from a female donor in good health, serving as a healthy control. This chain connects TRBV7-6 to TRBJ2-3, with 8 bases that match TRBD2. The CDR3 sequence is CASRLTSGHTDTQYF. The CDR3 coding sequence is TGTGCCAGCAGGCTCACTAGCGGACACACAGATACGCAGTATTTT. Variable domain in full (rest from reference TRBV7-6 and TRBJ2-3): GAGVSQSPRYKVTKRGQDVALRCDPISGHVSLYWYRQALGQGPEFLTYFNYEAQQDKSGLPNDRFSAERPEGSISTLTIQRTEQRDSAMYRCASRLTSGHTDTQYFGPGTRLTVL.